The rows below give T cell receptor beta chains drawn from one sample of a study of cytomegalovirus exposure and HLA in healthy donors. Profiled with immunoSEQ multiplex PCR; TCRdb holds only in-frame clones, not every one. The sample lists fewer than 200,000 clones, around 73% occurring once. The sequencing sample was made of PBMCs. The receptors here all came from a woman aged 18-30 years in good health and CMV-seropositive. The CDR3 runs from the conserved cysteine through the conserved F or W. D genes are given only for firm matches. The size field is filled for only some rows; it gives once, few, many or a size class.

>TRBJ2-1|TRBD2|TRBV19|NA
TGTGCCAGTACCCCGAGGGGAGGACTAGCTACGCATGAGCAGTTCTTC
CASTPRGGLATHEQFF
>TRBJ1-5|NA|TRBV6-1|NA
TGTGCCAGTACGTATAAGGGCCCGGGACAGCCCCAGCATTTT
CASTYKGPGQPQHF
>TRBJ1-1|NA|TRBV28|few
TGTGCCAGCAGTGTGAAACTCACTGAAGCTTTCTTT
CASSVKLTEAFF
>TRBJ2-7|TRBD1|TRBV6-5|NA
TGTGCCAGCAGCCCCACAGGGGGCTACGAGCAGTACTTC
CASSPTGGYEQYF
>TRBJ1-1|TRBD1|TRBV6-6|NA
TGTGCCAGCACCCGACAGGGAGGCGATGAGACTTTCTTT
CASTRQGGDETFF
>TRBJ1-1|TRBD1|TRBV9|once
TGTGCCAGCACCCAGGGGACAGAGATGAACACTGAAGCTTTCTTT
CASTQGTEMNTEAFF
>TRBJ1-3|NA|TRBV5-4|NA
TGTGCCAGCAGCCCTTCCCCGACAGCTAGAAACACCATATATTTT
CASSPSPTARNTIYF
>TRBJ2-7|NA|TRBV7-2|NA
TGTGCCAGCAGCTCCATGGTCGGGGATTACGAGCAGTACTTC
CASSSMVGDYEQYF
>TRBJ2-1|TRBD2|TRBV4-3|NA
TGCGCCAGCAGCCAAGATCAGACGAGCGGGGGGAAGTTCTTC
CASSQDQTSGGKFF
>TRBJ2-7|NA|TRBV25-1|NA
TGTGCCAGCAGTGACGCTAGCATCTCCTACGAGCAGTACTTC
CASSDASISYEQYF
>TRBJ1-1|TRBD1|TRBV19|NA
TGTGCCACTGGCGACAGGGAGAACACTGAAGCTTTCTTT
CATGDRENTEAFF
>TRBJ1-1|NA|TRBV12-5|NA
TGTGCTAGTGGTTTGTTGGGTCGGGTGTACACTGAAGCTTTCTTT
CASGLLGRVYTEAFF
>TRBJ1-3|TRBD1|TRBV28|NA
TGTGCCAGCACGAAGGGACAGGTCTCTGGAAACACCATATATTTT
CASTKGQVSGNTIYF
>TRBJ1-2|NA|TRBV27|NA
TGTGCCAGCAGTTTTTTGGGGGGTCGGTATGGCTACACCTTC
CASSFLGGRYGYTF
>TRBJ2-3|TRBD1|TRBV9|NA
TGTGCCAGCAGCCCCGGGACAGGGTTTGCAGATACGCAGTATTTT
CASSPGTGFADTQYF
>TRBJ2-7|NA|TRBV30|NA
TGTGCCTGGAGTCCCGGGACACCCAGGGACGAGCAGTACTTC
CAWSPGTPRDEQYF
>TRBJ2-2|TRBD2|TRBV27|NA
TGTGCCAGCAGTTTTGAAGGGGGACTAGCCTTGACCGGGGAGCTGTTTTTT
CASSFEGGLALTGELFF
>TRBJ1-1|NA|TRBV5-6|NA
TGTGCCAGCAGCTTGGGCGCTAGATTGAACACTGAAGCTTTCTTT
CASSLGARLNTEAFF
>TRBJ1-1|TRBD1|TRBV2|NA
TGTGCCAGCAGTGACATTTCGGGACAGGGGGGGACTGAAGCTTTCTTT
CASSDISGQGGTEAFF
>TRBJ1-1|NA|TRBV5-8|few
TGTGCCAGCAGCATGACAGTTGAAGCTTTCTTT
CASSMTVEAFF
>TRBJ1-2|TRBD1|TRBV4-2|NA
TGTGCCAGCAGCCCTAACACCCCCGGGACAGGGATCTACACCTTC
CASSPNTPGTGIYTF
>TRBJ2-7|NA|TRBV5-1|NA
TGCGCCAGCAGCTTGTGGAGGGAAGGCGAGCAGTACTTC
CASSLWREGEQYF
>TRBJ1-1|NA|TRBV14|NA
TGTGCCAGCAGCCCCCGGCAATCGGGGGGTACTGAAGCTTTCTTT
CASSPRQSGGTEAFF
>TRBJ2-1|TRBD1|TRBV7-9|NA
TGTGCCAGCAGCTTGGGACGCCGGGACAGGGTAGGGAATGAGCAGTTCTTC
CASSLGRRDRVGNEQFF
>TRBJ1-5|NA|TRBV7-8|NA
TGTGCCAGCAGCTTACAAGGGGGATGGGAGAACAATCAGCCCCAGCATTTT
CASSLQGGWENNQPQHF
>TRBJ2-3|NA|TRBV5-1|NA
TGCGCCAGCACCATTGGAGGGCCTAGCACAGATACGCAGTATTTT
CASTIGGPSTDTQYF
>TRBJ1-3|NA|TRBV28|NA
TGTGCCAGCAGTTTCCTCCGGGCGGGTGGAAACACCATATATTTT
CASSFLRAGGNTIYF
>TRBJ2-3|NA|TRBV9|NA
TGTGCCAGCAGCGCGACAGTCACAGATACGCAGTATTTT
CASSATVTDTQYF
>TRBJ1-1|TRBD1|TRBV7-9|NA
TGTTCCAGCAGTTTAGACCAGGGGGCGGTTGTCACTGAAGCTTTCTTT
CSSSLDQGAVVTEAFF
>TRBJ2-1|NA|TRBV27|NA
TGTGCCAGCAGCGAGGGTTATGGAGGCGATGAGCAGTTCTTC
CASSEGYGGDEQFF
>TRBJ2-1|NA|TRBV4-2|NA
TGTGCCAGCAGCTCTAGGTCGGGAGATGAGCAGTTCTTC
CASSSRSGDEQFF
>TRBJ2-7|NA|TRBV5-1|NA
TGCGCCAGCAGCTCGGACAGATTGCAATCCTACGAGCAGTACTTC
CASSSDRLQSYEQYF
>TRBJ2-7|NA|TRBV7-6|NA
TGTGCCAGCAGCGTAGGCCGGGGCTACGAGCAGTACTTC
CASSVGRGYEQYF
>TRBJ2-3|TRBD2|TRBV7-2|NA
TGTGCCAGCAGCTTAAAACTAGCGGGGGGCCCTAGCACAGATACGCAGTATTTT
CASSLKLAGGPSTDTQYF
>TRBJ1-1|NA|TRBV6-1|few
TGTGCCAGCAGTGAAGGGGGCAGGATAGAAGCTTTCTTT
CASSEGGRIEAFF
>TRBJ2-2|NA|TRBV7-2|NA
TGTGCCAGCAGACAGGGCCCTTCCCGCGGGGAGCTGTTTTTT
CASRQGPSRGELFF
>TRBJ2-1|NA|TRBV6-1|NA
TGTGCCAGCAGTCAAACGCCAGGTGAGCAGTTCTTC
CASSQTPGEQFF
>TRBJ1-1|NA|TRBV9|NA
TGTGCCAGCAGCTTTAACAGGGAAGGCACTGAAGCTTTCTTT
CASSFNREGTEAFF
>TRBJ1-1|NA|TRBV5-1|NA
TGCGCCAGCAGCTTGGGAGACACTGAAGCTTTCTTT
CASSLGDTEAFF
>TRBJ1-2|NA|TRBV7-2|NA
TGTGCCAGCAGCGTACCGACGGGGAAAGGAGTCTATGGCTACACCTTC
CASSVPTGKGVYGYTF
>TRBJ1-4|NA|TRBV2|NA
TGTGCCAGCGGCCAGGGGGAAAAACTGTTTTTT
CASGQGEKLFF
>TRBJ1-5|TRBD1|TRBV12-5|NA
TGTGCTAGCAACATAACCAGGGGGCCCTTTGATAGCAATCAGCCCCAGCATTTT
CASNITRGPFDSNQPQHF